These 14 T cell receptor beta chains share one sample of origin, sequenced in a study of shared clonotypes between healthy human individuals. Only in-frame clones appear in the TCRdb table, and some are missing; sequencing was by immunoSEQ multiplex PCR. The sample shows hundreds of thousands of clones, approximately 73% of them seen only once. The sequenced sample consisted of memory CD4+ T cells sorted from blood. Subset denoted: CD45RA-negative fraction. Every receptor here comes from a woman between 25 and 40 years old in good health.

V and J are TRBV5-1 and TRBJ1-1, with TRBD1 matching 7 bases. Germline assignment: CDR1 SGHRS and CDR2 YFSETQ. The CDR3 consists of 15 residues. Germline trimming cut 4 bases from V and 1 base from J; bases unmatched to any gene: 7. The CDR3 bases are TGCGCCAGCAGCCACGGACAGGAGGGGAACACTGAAGCTTTCTTT. Its protein product is CASSHGQEGNTEAFF.

Only a few counts were recorded for this clone. The chain joins TRBV4-2 to TRBJ2-2; D is perhaps TRBD2 (6 bases). The germline CDR1 and CDR2 sequences are LGHNA and YNFKEQ. The V gene lost 1 base and the J gene lost 0 bases, with 12 bases spanning the gap. The CDR3 length is 17 residues. Written as DNA, the CDR3 is TGTGCCAGCAGCCAAGCTCTAGCGACCTCGAACACCGGGGAGCTGTTTTTT. It specifies CASSQALATSNTGELFF.

The chain recombines TRBV28 with TRBJ2-1; unclear D gene. This CDR3 contains 15 residues. Germline CDR1 and CDR2: MDHEN and SYDVKM. Trimming shortened V by 9 bases and J by 3 bases, and 18 bases separated the two germline ends. As DNA, the CDR3 is TGTGCCAGTACCGTCGTCGGCGCTGACTACAATGAGCAGTTCTTC. Translating it yields CASTVVGADYNEQFF.

CDR3 DNA: TGTGCCAGCAGCTCGGCGGGGACAGGGGCAAACGAGCAGTACTTC. This gives the protein CASSSAGTGANEQYF. The V gene is TRBV7-9, the J gene TRBJ2-7, with 10 positions matching TRBD1. Losses at the gene ends were 4 bases for V and 5 bases for J; bases not matched to a gene: 8. CDR1 is SEHNR, CDR2 FQNEAQ, per germline (reference sequence). The CDR3 contains 15 residues.

The chain is built from TRBV19 and TRBJ2-1; 9 bases align to TRBD2. This CDR3 spans 16 amino acids. With 2 bases clipped from V and 9 bases from J, the junction kept 11 bases outside the gene matches. Germline V CDR1 and CDR2: LNHDA, SQIVND (reference sequence). CDR3: CASSISLSGRLGEQFF. As DNA, the CDR3 is TGTGCCAGTAGTATATCCCTTAGCGGGAGACTCGGTGAGCAGTTCTTC.

This chain joins TRBV6-5 and TRBJ2-1, with a tentative D call TRBD2 (5 bases). Germline-derived CDR1 and CDR2 are MNHEY and SVGAGI. The CDR3 spans 15 residues. V lost 6 bases to trimming and J lost 2 bases, with 14 bases between them. Written as DNA, the CDR3 is TGTGCCAGCAGACCAGACCTGCGGGCCTACAATGAGCAGTTCTTC. Its translation: CASRPDLRAYNEQFF.

CDR3 in DNA: TGTGCCAGCAGTTTATTAGGGGTCGGGGAGCTGTTTTTT. Translating it yields CASSLLGVGELFF. The chain recombines TRBV28 with TRBJ2-2; D is perhaps TRBD1 (5 bases). CDR3 size: 13 residues. The germline V and J ends were trimmed by 1 base and 7 bases, with 7 bases remaining between them. Germline values: CDR1 MDHEN, CDR2 SYDVKM.

This chain uses TRBV6-1 with TRBJ1-2; possible D gene TRBD1, 5 bases. Germline CDR1 and CDR2: MNHNS and SASEGT. This CDR3 spans 15 amino acids. V lost 4 bases to trimming and J lost 0 bases, with 12 bases between them. CDR3 residues: CASSVEGLANYGYTF. CDR3 nucleotide sequence: TGTGCCAGCAGTGTCGAGGGACTTGCTAACTATGGCTACACCTTC.

J is TRBJ2-4 and V is TRBV7-8, with 9 bases matching TRBD1. The CDR3 sequence is 15 residues long. Germline CDR1 SGHVS, CDR2 FQNEAQ. The J segment lost 8 bases and the V segment lost 5 bases, leaving 10 bases of the junction unmatched. This CDR3 is CASSAPGQGTDIQYF. The CDR3 nucleotides are TGTGCCAGCAGCGCTCCGGGACAGGGCACGGACATTCAGTACTTC.

The rearrangement uses TRBV5-1 and TRBJ2-3; 12 bases are shared with TRBD2. J was trimmed by 3 bases and V by 3 bases; bases with no gene match: 5. Looked up from germline, CDR1 is SGHRS and CDR2 is YFSETQ. There are 16 residues in the CDR3. CDR3 sequence reads: CASSSSTSGGTDTQYF. Written as DNA, the CDR3 is TGCGCCAGCAGCTCCTCTACTAGCGGGGGGACAGATACGCAGTATTTT.

The genes are TRBV6-6 and TRBJ1-2, with D possibly TRBD1 on 6 matching bases. V gave up 0 bases and J gave up 6 bases, with 8 bases separating them. Germline values: CDR1 MNHNY, CDR2 SVGAGI (reference sequence). The CDR3 spans 13 residues. CDR3 amino acids: CASSYSAGDGYTF. CDR3 bases: TGTGCCAGCAGTTACTCGGCAGGGGATGGCTACACCTTC.

This clone came up once. V usage is TRBV11-2 and J usage is TRBJ2-3; 7 nucleotides match TRBD1. CDR1 is SGHAT and CDR2 is FQNNGV in the germline V gene. V was pared by 6 bases and J by 5 bases, with 5 bases of the junction left unmatched. The CDR3 length is 13 residues. CDR3 amino acids: CASSLTGVDTQYF. The CDR3 DNA reads as TGTGCCAGCAGTTTAACAGGGGTAGATACGCAGTATTTT. Variable domain in full (rest from reference TRBV11-2 and TRBJ2-3): EAGVAQSPRYKIIEKRQSVAFWCNPISGHATLYWYQQILGQGPKLLIQFQNNGVVDDSQLPKDRFSAERLKGVDSTLKIQPAKLEDSAVYLCASSLTGVDTQYFGPGTRLTVL.

The chain is built from TRBV4-1 and TRBJ2-3; TRBD2 matches 7 bases. The J segment lost 3 bases and the V segment lost 0 bases, leaving 9 bases of the junction unmatched. Germline loops: CDR1 MGHRA, CDR2 YSYEKL. This CDR3 contains 17 residues. CDR3 DNA sequence: TGCGCCAGCAGCCAAGACGGACTAGATTGGAGGACAGATACGCAGTATTTT. It yields the protein CASSQDGLDWRTDTQYF.

This clone was seen more than once but under ten times. The rearrangement joins TRBV10-3 to TRBJ2-2; 7 bases match TRBD1. The V segment lost 11 bases and the J segment 4 bases; nucleotides outside the gene matches: 10. CDR1 is ENHRY and CDR2 is SYGVKD in the germline V gene. The CDR3 has 14 residues. CDR3 protein: CASTGTESTGELFF. In DNA form, the CDR3 reads TGTGCCTCGACCGGGACAGAGAGCACCGGGGAGCTGTTTTTT.